These 22 T cell receptor beta chains were sequenced from one sample in a study of T cell responses to AZD1222 COVID-19 vaccine. Sequenced by immunoSEQ multiplex PCR; TCRdb stores in-frame clones only, minus some. The profile covers 25,000 to 35,000 clones, with around 90% appearing a single time and about 1.2% taken by the ten largest. The sequences come from peripheral blood, collected on day 0 of AZD1222 vaccination. These TCRs come from an adult in good health.

This clone has a single count. V and J are TRBV28 and TRBJ1-5; TRBD1 is a possible D gene (5 bases). This CDR3 region has 13 residues. CDR1 is MDHEN, CDR2 SYDVKM, per germline. V was shortened by 8 bases and J by 9 bases, with 17 bases between the two germline ends. The CDR3 loop is CASGTLGGGPQHF. CDR3 DNA sequence: TGTGCCAGCGGGACGTTGGGTGGTGGGCCCCAGCATTTT.

In its sample, this clone was seen a few times. This chain links TRBV11-3 with TRBJ2-7; 14 bases line up with TRBD2. Trimming removed 1 base from V and 4 bases from J; junction bases left unmatched: 3. This CDR3 has 16 amino acids. CDR1 is SGHNT, CDR2 YENEEA, per germline. The CDR3 spells CASSLGGTSGSYEQYF. The CDR3 bases are TGTGCCAGCAGCTTAGGAGGGACTAGCGGGAGTTACGAGCAGTACTTC.

This clone was detected only a few times. The chain combines TRBV3-1 (or the pseudogene TRBV3-2) with TRBJ1-3; D is undetermined. Germline V lookup: CDR1 LGHDT, CDR2 YNNKEL (reference sequence). The CDR3 is 14 amino acids. Trimming left V 3 bases short and J 2 bases short, with 8 bases between. CDR3 nucleotide sequence: TGTGCCAGCAGCCAGCCCGGGGCTGGAAACACCATATATTTT. Residues: CASSQPGAGNTIYF.

The V and J genes are TRBV18 and TRBJ1-1, with D perhaps matching TRBD1 (6 bases). CDR3 length: 15 residues. With 4 bases removed from V and 2 bases from J, the gap between germline ends came to 14 bases. Per the germline V gene, CDR1 is KGHSH and CDR2 is LQKENI. The chain's CDR3 is CASSQRQDTNTEAFF. For the CDR3, the DNA is TGTGCCAGCTCACAACGACAGGACACAAACACTGAAGCTTTCTTT.

V and J are TRBV10-3 and TRBJ2-7; D uncertain. The CDR3 sequence is 11 residues long. V lost 0 bases to trimming and J lost 10 bases, with 7 bases between them. Germline assignment: CDR1 ENHRY and CDR2 SYGVKD. In DNA form, the CDR3 reads TGTGCCATCAGTGAGTCTTACGCCCAGTACTTC. This gives the protein CAISESYAQYF.

The chain links TRBV4-3 to TRBJ1-3, with D possibly being TRBD1 (5 bases). The CDR3 loop spans 17 amino acids. V was clipped by 2 bases and J by 0 bases, with 14 bases between them. Looked up from germline, CDR1 is LGHNA and CDR2 is YSLEER. CDR3 in DNA: TGCGCCAGCAGCCAAAGACGAGACAGCTACTCTGGAAACACCATATATTTT. Amino acid sequence: CASSQRRDSYSGNTIYF.

This chain uses TRBV4-1 with TRBJ2-2; a weak D match, TRBD2 (6 bases). This CDR3 is built from 16 residues. Germline CDR1 is MGHRA and CDR2 is YSYEKL. The germline V and J ends were trimmed by 1 base and 1 base, with 10 bases remaining between them. The CDR3 loop is CASSQGLARNTGELFF. DNA for the CDR3: TGCGCCAGCAGCCAAGGTCTAGCGAGGAACACCGGGGAGCTGTTTTTT.

The chain couples TRBV6-5 to TRBJ2-7; D is perhaps TRBD2 (6 bases). From germline, CDR1 is MNHEY and CDR2 SVGAGI. V was pared by 6 bases and J by 4 bases, with 16 bases between. This CDR3 contains 14 residues. The CDR3 DNA follows: TGTGCCAGCAGGCCCCTGGGGCGGGGATACGAGCAGTACTTC. Translated, it gives CASRPLGRGYEQYF.

This chain joins TRBV7-9 and TRBJ1-1, with D possibly TRBD1 on 5 matching bases. With 2 bases removed from V and 6 bases from J, the gap between germline ends came to 16 bases. There are 15 residues in the CDR3. Germline V gene sequence: CDR1 SEHNR, CDR2 FQNEAQ (reference sequence). CDR3 sequence reads: CASSLWGGAPAEAFF. The CDR3 DNA sequence: TGTGCCAGCAGCTTATGGGGAGGGGCGCCTGCTGAAGCTTTCTTT.

The rearrangement joins TRBV11-3 to TRBJ1-6; D is possibly TRBD1 (6 bases). The CDR3 extends over 14 amino acids. The V gene lost 5 bases and the J gene lost 9 bases, with 14 bases spanning the gap. The germline V gene has CDR1 SGHNT and CDR2 YENEEA. CDR3 nucleotide sequence: TGTGCCAGCAGCGCGGGACACCCCACTTCACCCCTCCACTTT. It translates to CASSAGHPTSPLHF.

This clone was counted once. The chain links TRBV27 to TRBJ1-5, with D unresolved. Germline CDR1 MNHEY, CDR2 SMNVEV (reference sequence). The CDR3 has 16 residues. Trimming cost V 5 bases and J 0 bases, with 14 bases left between them. CDR3 residues: CASSLDGPYSNQPQHF. CDR3 nucleotide sequence: TGTGCCAGCAGTCTGGACGGCCCCTATAGCAATCAGCCCCAGCATTTT.

The V call is TRBV6-1, the J call TRBJ2-3; D is uncertain. CDR3 length: 17 amino acids. V lost 2 bases and J lost 4, with 19 bases in between. Per germline, CDR1 MNHNS and CDR2 SASEGT. CDR3 in amino acids: CASSENGPGVGADTQYF. CDR3 nucleotide sequence: TGTGCCAGCAGTGAAAACGGGCCTGGAGTTGGCGCAGATACGCAGTATTTT.

The chain is built from TRBV5-1 and TRBJ2-1; perhaps TRBD1 as D (5 bases). This CDR3 comprises 15 residues. CDR1 SGHRS and CDR2 YFSETQ come from the germline V gene. Trimming removed 4 bases from V and 0 bases from J, with 11 bases in between. DNA for the CDR3: TGCGCCAGCAGCCCCGCCGGACACTCCTACAATGAGCAGTTCTTC. It is translated as CASSPAGHSYNEQFF.

V gene TRBV5-1 combines with J gene TRBJ2-5, with D possibly matching TRBD1 (6 bases). Germline V gives CDR1 SGHRS, CDR2 YFSETQ. The CDR3 runs to 13 residues. V was shortened by 4 bases and J by 5 bases, with 12 bases between the two germline ends. The CDR3 sequence is CASSQTGAETQYF. CDR3 DNA sequence: TGCGCCAGCAGCCAGACAGGTGCTGAGACCCAGTACTTC.

This rearrangement joins TRBV7-8 to TRBJ1-1; D might be TRBD1 (5 bases). V gave up 1 base and J gave up 8 bases, with 11 bases separating them. CDR3 length equals 13 residues. Germline CDR1 and CDR2: SGHVS and FQNEAQ. The CDR3 nucleotides read TGTGCCAGCAGCTTAGGGGGCAGGGTAGAAGCTTTCTTT. Translation gives CASSLGGRVEAFF.

This chain connects TRBV5-1 to TRBJ2-2, with D hard to call. The germline V gene has CDR1 SGHRS and CDR2 YFSETQ. V was cut by 0 bases and J by 3 bases, with 9 bases left in between. The CDR3 contains 15 residues. DNA for the CDR3: TGCGCCAGCAGCTTGGGGGCAGGCCACACCGGGGAGCTGTTTTTT. This encodes CASSLGAGHTGELFF.

The chain employs TRBV4-1 and TRBJ1-2; unclear D gene. V was cut by 2 bases and J by 6 bases, with 10 bases left in between. The CDR3 covers 13 residues. Per germline, CDR1 MGHRA and CDR2 YSYEKL. In DNA, the CDR3 is TGCGCCAGCAGCCAACTGGGTACGAATGGCTACACCTTC. It yields the protein CASSQLGTNGYTF.

V gene TRBV6-5 combines with J gene TRBJ1-1; 10 nucleotides align to TRBD1. CDR3 size: 15 residues. Germline CDR1 MNHEY, CDR2 SVGAGI. The V gene end was trimmed by 5 bases and the J gene end by 1 base; junction bases not matched to a gene: 4. The chain's CDR3 is CASSQWTGGNTEAFF. The CDR3 region has the DNA TGTGCCAGCAGTCAGTGGACAGGGGGGAACACTGAAGCTTTCTTT.

V and J are TRBV4-3 and TRBJ2-7; 12 nucleotides match TRBD2. The J segment lost 3 bases and the V segment lost 0 bases, leaving 9 bases of the junction unmatched. Germline-derived CDR1 and CDR2 are LGHNA and YSLEER. The CDR3 has 18 residues. The CDR3 DNA reads as TGCGCCAGCAGCCAAGAGTCTAGCGGGAGGGCCCCTCACTACGAGCAGTACTTC. It encodes CASSQESSGRAPHYEQYF.

The J gene is TRBJ2-1, the V gene TRBV3-1 (or the pseudogene TRBV3-2); unclear D gene. The CDR3 sequence is 16 residues long. The germline V gene has CDR1 LGHDT and CDR2 YNNKEL (reference sequence). The germline V and J ends were trimmed by 0 bases and 0 bases, with 9 bases remaining between them. CDR3 nucleotides: TGTGCCAGCAGCCAAGACGGGCTAGACTCCTACAATGAGCAGTTCTTC. Translation: CASSQDGLDSYNEQFF.

The chain joins TRBV6-7 to TRBJ1-3, with no clear D. TRBV6-7 is noted as an ORF with a role that remains uncertain. The germline V and J ends were trimmed by 2 bases and 2 bases, with 7 bases remaining between them. The CDR3 runs to 14 residues. This CDR3 reads CASSYGRPGNTIYF. The CDR3 nucleotides are TGTGCCAGCAGTTACGGGAGACCTGGAAACACCATATATTTT.

The chain combines TRBV2 with TRBJ1-1; D remains ambiguous. Germline values: CDR1 SNHLY, CDR2 FYNNEI. Trimming pared 7 bases from V and 3 bases from J, leaving 9 bases between. There are 12 residues in the CDR3. Here the CDR3 reads CASIRFDTEAFF. Written as DNA, the CDR3 is TGTGCCAGCATCCGCTTCGACACTGAAGCTTTCTTT.